The 17 T cell receptor beta chains below were found in one sample sequenced in a study of blood T cell repertoires in COVID-19. Only in-frame clones appear in the TCRdb table, and some are missing; sequencing was by immunoSEQ multiplex PCR. The sample lists a few hundred thousand clones; 88% were seen once. Sequenced input: peripheral blood. Receptors were obtained from a man older than 75 with acute or convalescent COVID-19.

CDR3 sequence reads: CSVEVASGRPQHF. The CDR3 DNA is TGCAGCGTTGAAGTTGCCTCTGGGAGGCCCCAGCATTTT. This chain uses TRBV29-1 with TRBJ1-5, with unresolved D. Trimming cost V 1 base and J 9 bases, with 13 bases left between them. There are 13 residues in the CDR3. Looked up from germline, CDR1 is SQVTM and CDR2 is ANQGSEA.

V gene TRBV6-5 combines with J gene TRBJ2-2; 7 nucleotides match TRBD2. V dropped 2 bases and J dropped 8; count of bases not matched to a gene: 2. Per the germline V gene, CDR1 is MNHEY and CDR2 is SVGAGI. The CDR3 is 13 residues long. The CDR3 sequence: CASSYQAGGELFF. The CDR3 DNA follows: TGTGCCAGCAGTTACCAAGCGGGAGGGGAGCTGTTTTTT.

J is TRBJ1-1 and V is TRBV5-1; TRBD1 is a possible D gene (5 bases). V was cut by 0 bases and J by 5 bases, with 11 bases left in between. The CDR3 has 14 residues. Germline CDR1 SGHRS, CDR2 YFSETQ. This chain's CDR3 is CASSLVWGRTEAFF. CDR3 nucleotides: TGCGCCAGCAGCTTGGTTTGGGGGAGGACTGAAGCTTTCTTT.

The V call is TRBV3-1 (or the pseudogene TRBV3-2), the J call TRBJ2-5, with 11 bases matching TRBD2. The CDR3 is 14 amino acids. The V gene end was trimmed by 5 bases and the J gene end by 4 bases; junction bases not matched to a gene: 3. From germline, CDR1 is LGHDT and CDR2 YNNKEL (reference sequence). The CDR3 DNA reads TGTGCCAGCAGCTCCCTAGCGGGAGGAGAGACCCAGTACTTC. This gives the protein CASSSLAGGETQYF.

This chain joins TRBV14 and TRBJ2-1, with 11 bases lining up with TRBD2. Germline CDR1 reads SGHDN; CDR2 reads FVKESK. Germline trimming cut 0 bases from V and 9 bases from J; bases unmatched to any gene: 13. The CDR3 sequence is 18 residues long. CDR3 loop: CASSQEKIAGGQASEQFF. CDR3 nucleotide sequence: TGTGCCAGCAGCCAAGAGAAAATAGCGGGAGGGCAAGCGTCTGAGCAGTTCTTC. Full variable domain (remainder filled in from reference TRBV14 and TRBJ2-1): EAGVTQFPSHSVIEKGQTVTLRCDPISGHDNLYWYRRVMGKEIKFLLHFVKESKQDESGMPNNRFLAERTGGTYSTLKVQPAELEDSGVYFCASSQEKIAGGQASEQFFGPGTRLTVL.

The chain couples TRBV5-4 to TRBJ2-2; D not resolved. Germline loops: CDR1 SGHNT, CDR2 YYREEE (reference sequence). V lost 4 bases and J 2 bases, leaving 9 bases between the germline ends. The CDR3 contains 14 residues. The CDR3 DNA is TGTGCCAGCAGCCCTTTGAGAAACACCGGGGAGCTGTTTTTT. Translation gives CASSPLRNTGELFF.

This clone was recorded only once. The chain uses TRBV29-1 and TRBJ1-2, with D uncertain. CDR3 length: 12 amino acids. CDR1 is SQVTM and CDR2 is ANQGSEA in the germline V gene. The germline V and J ends were trimmed by 3 bases and 6 bases, with 11 bases remaining between them. The DNA for the CDR3 is TGCAGCGTTGATGAGGGAGGAGATGGCTACACCTTC. Its protein product is CSVDEGGDGYTF.

V is TRBV7-2 and J is TRBJ1-5, with D unclear. The V end lost 1 base, the J end lost 9 bases, and 10 bases lay between the germline ends. Germline CDR1 is SGHTA and CDR2 is FQGNSA. This CDR3 has 13 amino acids. CDR3 region: CASSLGSRVPQHF. DNA of the CDR3: TGTGCCAGCAGCTTAGGTAGCCGGGTGCCCCAGCATTTT.

This chain joins TRBV18 and TRBJ1-1, with 12 bases identical to TRBD1. Germline V CDR1 and CDR2: KGHSH, LQKENI. The CDR3 has 18 amino acids. J lost 3 bases, V lost 2 bases, and 10 bases had no gene match. CDR3 protein: CASSPKHGTGGGYTEAFF. The CDR3 DNA reads as TGTGCCAGCTCACCAAAGCACGGGACAGGGGGCGGGTACACTGAAGCTTTCTTT.

The chain carries TRBV9 and TRBJ2-7, with 7 bases that match TRBD1. Germline V gene sequence: CDR1 SGDLS, CDR2 YYNGEE. The junction had 0 bases not matched to a gene; V was cut back by 3 bases and J by 0 bases. The CDR3 loop spans 13 amino acids. CDR3 sequence reads: CASSGDSSYEQYF. In DNA form, the CDR3 reads TGTGCCAGCAGCGGGGACAGCTCCTACGAGCAGTACTTC.

The chain is built from TRBV24-1 and TRBJ2-1; 8 bases are shared with TRBD1. Germline lookup yields CDR1 KGHDR and CDR2 SFDVKD. CDR3 length: 15 residues. V dropped 5 bases and J dropped 7; count of bases not matched to a gene: 9. Here the CDR3 DNA reads TGTGCCACCAGTGGTCCCCCGACAGGGGCTAATGAGCAGTTCTTC. Its protein is CATSGPPTGANEQFF.

The chain recombines TRBV7-3 with TRBJ2-2, with 12 bases matching TRBD2. V gave up 1 base and J gave up 0 bases; unmatched junction bases: 9. The CDR3 sequence is 20 residues long. Germline values: CDR1 SGHTA, CDR2 FQGTGA. CDR3 bases: TGTGCCAGCAGCTTAAAGTACCGGACTAGCGGGGAGCCGAACACCGGGGAGCTGTTTTTT. Encoded protein: CASSLKYRTSGEPNTGELFF.

The chain carries TRBV4-3 and TRBJ2-3; TRBD2 agrees at 8 bases. The CDR3 covers 16 residues. J was trimmed by 0 bases and V by 1 base; bases with no gene match: 3. CDR1 and CDR2 (germline): LGHNA, YSLEER. This chain's CDR3 is CASSQGVAGSTDTQYF. CDR3 sequence (DNA): TGCGCCAGCAGCCAAGGAGTAGCGGGGAGCACAGATACGCAGTATTTT.

V and J are TRBV18 and TRBJ2-3; 7 positions agree with TRBD2. Losses at the gene ends were 3 bases for V and 3 bases for J; bases not matched to a gene: 9. Germline V gene data show CDR1 as KGHSH and CDR2 as LQKENI. The length of the CDR3 is 16 residues. Written as DNA, the CDR3 is TGTGCCAGCTCACCCCGTCCTAGGGGAGGGACAGATACGCAGTATTTT. Its translation is CASSPRPRGGTDTQYF.

This CDR3 is CASSSGTGSYEQYF. DNA of the CDR3: TGTGCCAGCAGTTCCGGGACAGGTTCCTACGAGCAGTACTTC. The chain recombines TRBV28 with TRBJ2-7; 8 bases map to TRBD1. Germline V gene data show CDR1 as MDHEN and CDR2 as SYDVKM. V lost 4 bases, J lost 1 base, and 3 bases stayed unmatched. CDR3 length: 14 residues.

The chain joins TRBV5-1 to TRBJ2-3; D gene uncertain. CDR1 is SGHRS, CDR2 YFSETQ, per germline. The CDR3 has 14 residues. The V and J ends lost 0 bases and 2 bases respectively, with 7 bases between them. The DNA for the CDR3 is TGCGCCAGCAGCTTGGGGCAGATCACAGATACGCAGTATTTT. It translates to CASSLGQITDTQYF.

The chain carries TRBV7-2 and TRBJ1-1; D is ambiguous. The CDR3 extends over 14 amino acids. The V end was cut by 2 bases, the J end by 3 bases, with 10 bases between. Germline CDR1 and CDR2: SGHTA and FQGNSA. CDR3 DNA sequence: TGTGCCAGCAGCTTAAGTTACACATACACTGAAGCTTTCTTT. Translated, it gives CASSLSYTYTEAFF.